The present entry profiles one T cell receptor (beta chain) with its context. As yet, its antigen is unknown. Study-level points and caveats: The larger cohort examined one V-J beta rearrangement, not whole repertoires. The TCR gene usage of tumor memory CD4+ T cells clustered together with blood and lymph node memory CD4+ cells and with lymph node naive CD4+ cells. Tumor-infiltrating Treg TCR alpha and beta sequences overlapped most with tumor naive CD4+ T cells, then blood naive.

Cells sorted as Tregs were CD4+, CD25+ and CD127-/low. After constant-region reverse-primer amplification, full-length variable regions underwent semi-nested PCR with Nested Universal Primer A. TCRdb used MiXCR to reprocess the 5' RACE reads, holding one entry per CDR3 protein. This sample has about 10,000 distinct CDR3 sequences; 13% to 15% occur once, and the top ten carry around 3.3%. This CDR3 has 15 amino acids. Germline V gene sequence: CDR1 SGHDN, CDR2 FVKESK. After removal of 1 base from V and 6 bases from J, the junction contained 3 bases not matched to a gene. The material sequenced was Tregs sorted from blood. This chain uses TRBV14 with TRBJ2-3; TRBD2 matches at 11 bases. The source is a female donor with breast cancer. CDR3 coding DNA: TGTGCCAGCAGCCAAGCTAGCGGGAGGTCGGATACGCAGTATTTT. This sequence encodes CASSQASGRSDTQYF.